A single sample is the source of the 27 T cell receptor beta chains below, sequenced in a study of T cells in localized non-small cell lung cancer. The repertoire was sequenced with immunoSEQ multiplex PCR; TCRdb's copy has only in-frame clones and lacks some. The sample lists several thousand clones, roughly 94% seen once, with about 5% in the top ten. The sequenced sample was peripheral blood mononuclear cells, obtained before any cancer treatment. Every receptor here comes from a male donor aged 60 or older with stage II lung adenocarcinoma.

The chain has TRBV10-3 and TRBJ2-3, with TRBD2 matching 9 bases. With V trimmed by 6 bases and J by 4 bases, 5 bases remained unmatched. Germline loops: CDR1 ENHRY, CDR2 SYGVKD. CDR3 size: 14 residues. The CDR3 is CAIRPGLAPDTQYF. As DNA, the CDR3 is TGTGCCATCAGACCGGGACTAGCCCCAGATACGCAGTATTTT.

CDR3 region: CASRRSGANVLTF. The CDR3 DNA reads as TGTGCCAGCAGGAGGTCTGGGGCCAACGTCCTGACTTTC. V gene TRBV6-5 combines with J gene TRBJ2-6; no clear D gene. CDR3 size: 13 residues. Trimming shortened V by 6 bases and J by 1 base, and 4 bases separated the two germline ends. Looked up from germline, CDR1 is MNHEY and CDR2 is SVGAGI.

The count of this clone is one. This CDR3 is CASVFGLAKDTQYF. CDR3 in DNA: TGTGCCAGCGTGTTTGGACTAGCTAAAGATACGCAGTATTTT. V is TRBV2 and J is TRBJ2-3; TRBD2 matches 8 bases. The CDR3 sequence is 14 residues long. CDR1 and CDR2 from the germline V gene are SNHLY and FYNNEI. Trimming took 8 bases from V and 5 from J; bases not matched to a gene: 9.

The chain is built from TRBV30 and TRBJ1-5; D gene uncertain. The germline V gene encodes CDR1 GTSNPN and CDR2 SVGIG (reference sequence). The CDR3 spans 14 residues. The germline V and J ends were trimmed by 0 bases and 1 base, with 7 bases remaining between them. The CDR3 here is CAWSVQTSNQPQHF. CDR3 DNA: TGTGCCTGGAGTGTACAGACCAGCAATCAGCCCCAGCATTTT. Filled out from reference TRBV30 and TRBJ1-5, the complete variable domain reads SQTIHQWPATLVQPVGSPLSLECTVEGTSNPNLYWYRQAAGRGLQLLFYSVGIGQISSEVPQNLSASRPQDRQFILSSKKLLLSDSGFYLCAWSVQTSNQPQHFGDGTRLSIL.

This rearrangement joins TRBV7-8 to TRBJ2-1; a possible D gene is TRBD1 (6 bases). CDR1 and CDR2 from the germline V gene are SGHVS and FQNEAQ. The CDR3 sequence is 13 residues long. Trimming stripped 5 bases from V and 8 bases from J, with 13 bases between. CDR3 coding DNA: TGTGCCAGCAGCGAAAGGACAGCGCATGAGCAGTTCTTC. This translates into CASSERTAHEQFF.

The CDR3 is CASSGGAPSTDTQYF. In DNA form, the CDR3 reads TGTGCCAGCAGCGGGGGGGCACCCAGCACAGATACGCAGTATTTT. The V call is TRBV6-5, the J call TRBJ2-3; 8 bases fit TRBD2. J was trimmed by 0 bases and V by 6 bases; bases with no gene match: 5. The germline gives CDR1 MNHEY, CDR2 SVGAGI. This CDR3 has 15 residues.

The genes are TRBV7-6 and TRBJ2-7; 9 bases agree with TRBD1. Trimming at V came to 5 bases and at J to 3 bases, leaving 5 bases not matched to a gene. This CDR3 has 14 residues. CDR1 and CDR2 (germline): SGHVS, FNYEAQ. CDR3 region: CASSPRDRVYEQYF. DNA of the CDR3: TGTGCCAGCAGCCCCCGGGACAGGGTCTACGAGCAGTACTTC.

The chain recombines TRBV5-6 with TRBJ1-6; D uncertain. This CDR3 is 11 amino acids long. Per the germline V gene, CDR1 is SGHDT and CDR2 is YYEEEE. Trimming shortened V by 0 bases and J by 12 bases, and 4 bases separated the two germline ends. The CDR3 spells CASSLGEPLHF. Written as DNA, the CDR3 is TGTGCCAGCAGCTTGGGGGAACCCCTCCACTTT.

CDR3 residues: CASSLTAGGTDTQYF. The CDR3 DNA reads TGTGCCAGCAGCTTAACGGCGGGAGGCACAGATACGCAGTATTTT. J is TRBJ2-3 and V is TRBV5-4; TRBD2 agrees at 7 bases. From germline, CDR1 is SGHNT and CDR2 YYREEE (reference sequence). Trimming cost V 2 bases and J 1 base; bases outside gene matches: 4. This CDR3 spans 15 amino acids.

CDR3 DNA: TGTGCCAGCAGTGGACGTGCAAGCATGCTCTATCAGCCCCAGCATTTT. Its translation: CASSGRASMLYQPQHF. The chain recombines TRBV6-1 with TRBJ1-5; D unclear. The CDR3 is made up of 16 amino acids. Germline CDR1 MNHNS, CDR2 SASEGT. V was cut by 4 bases and J by 5 bases, with 18 bases left in between.

Only one count was recorded for this clone. The chain recombines TRBV9 with TRBJ2-1, with 14 bases matching TRBD2. The CDR3 length is 20 residues. The germline CDR1 and CDR2 sequences are SGDLS and YYNGEE. The ends lost 0 bases at V and 1 base at J; junction bases unmatched: 9. The CDR3 spells CASSVASGTSGGRSYNEQFF. The CDR3 nucleotides are TGTGCCAGCAGCGTAGCCTCCGGGACTAGCGGGGGAAGGTCCTACAATGAGCAGTTCTTC.

The chain is built from TRBV6-5 and TRBJ2-7, with 8 positions matching TRBD1. The CDR3 length is 13 residues. J was trimmed by 5 bases and V by 5 bases; bases with no gene match: 5. Germline V gene sequence: CDR1 MNHEY, CDR2 SVGAGI. In DNA form, the CDR3 reads TGTGCCAGCAGTCGACAGGGGACGGACGAGCAGTACTTC. It encodes CASSRQGTDEQYF.

CDR3 amino acids: CATSSIQGAIYEQYF. Written as DNA, the CDR3 is TGTGCCACCAGCAGCATCCAGGGGGCTATTTACGAGCAGTACTTC. This sequence joins TRBV15 and TRBJ2-7, with 8 bases matching TRBD1. CDR1 and CDR2 from the germline V gene are LNHNV and YYDKDF (reference sequence). The CDR3 extends over 15 amino acids. Trimming cost V 3 bases and J 4 bases; bases outside gene matches: 8.

J is TRBJ2-3 and V is TRBV7-2; possibly TRBD2 for D (7 bases). V was shortened by 5 bases and J by 4 bases, with 19 bases between the two germline ends. Looked up from germline, CDR1 is SGHTA and CDR2 is FQGNSA. The CDR3 is 16 residues long. CDR3 sequence: CASSQRWRGRSDTQYF. CDR3 sequence (DNA): TGTGCCAGCAGCCAACGGTGGCGGGGGCGCTCAGATACGCAGTATTTT.

This clone appeared once. This rearrangement joins TRBV18 to TRBJ2-1; D unresolved. V gave up 2 bases and J gave up 15 bases, with 17 bases separating them. CDR1 is KGHSH and CDR2 is LQKENI in the germline V gene. This CDR3 is built from 13 residues. The CDR3 region is CASSPTPEVSAFF. In DNA, the CDR3 is TGTGCCAGCTCACCAACACCGGAAGTGAGTGCGTTCTTC.

The chain joins TRBV5-5 to TRBJ1-3; possible D gene TRBD1, 5 bases. CDR1 is SGHKS, CDR2 YYEKEE, per germline (reference sequence). V lost 5 bases and J 0 bases, leaving 12 bases between the germline ends. The CDR3 has 15 amino acids. CDR3 amino acids: CASSSIGGSGNTIYF. CDR3 in DNA: TGTGCCAGCAGTTCGATCGGGGGCTCTGGAAACACCATATATTTT.

This chain links TRBV10-3 with TRBJ1-6, with a possible D match to TRBD1 (6 bases). Germline assignment: CDR1 ENHRY and CDR2 SYGVKD. The CDR3 runs to 16 residues. The V and J ends lost 5 bases and 7 bases respectively, with 18 bases between them. CDR3 protein: CAISNQGEGDNSPLHF. CDR3 nucleotide sequence: TGTGCCATCAGTAATCAAGGAGAGGGGGACAATTCACCCCTCCACTTT.

The gene calls are TRBV18 and TRBJ2-7, with 9 nucleotides matching TRBD1. The CDR3 is 15 amino acids. The ends lost 4 bases at V and 3 bases at J; junction bases unmatched: 7. CDR1 is KGHSH and CDR2 is LQKENI in the germline V gene. The CDR3 here is CASSRPTGGRYEQYF. The CDR3 nucleotides are TGTGCCAGCTCACGCCCGACAGGGGGACGCTACGAGCAGTACTTC. The full variable domain, its missing parts supplied by reference TRBV18 and TRBJ2-7, is NAGVMQNPRHLVRRRGQEARLRCSPMKGHSHVYWYRQLPEEGLKFMVYLQKENIIDESGMPKERFSAEFPKEGPSILRIQQVVRGDSAAYFCASSRPTGGRYEQYFGPGTRLTVT.

The chain couples TRBV10-1 to TRBJ2-7; D may be TRBD2 (6 bases). This CDR3 is built from 13 residues. The germline CDR1 and CDR2 sequences are WNHNN and SYGVQD (reference sequence). Trimming removed 6 bases from V and 2 bases from J, with 11 bases in between. CDR3 sequence reads: CASSGRDPYEQYF. CDR3 DNA sequence: TGCGCCAGCAGCGGGCGGGATCCCTACGAGCAGTACTTC.

The chain couples TRBV6-4 to TRBJ1-6, with 7 bases aligning to TRBD1. The CDR3 runs 14 residues. V shed 4 bases, J shed 6 bases, and the junction held 3 bases outside the gene matches. Germline values: CDR1 MRHNA, CDR2 SNTAGT. This CDR3 is CASSVQGGNSPLHF. CDR3 nucleotide sequence: TGTGCCAGCAGTGTTCAGGGGGGTAATTCACCCCTCCACTTT.

The chain links TRBV19 to TRBJ1-1; tentatively, D is TRBD1 (5 bases). CDR1 and CDR2 from the germline V gene are LNHDA and SQIVND (reference sequence). V was shortened by 5 bases and J by 4 bases, with 20 bases between the two germline ends. The CDR3 is 16 residues long. In nucleotides, the CDR3 is TGTGCCAGTAGTGCTCGACAGATTCAGCCGATCACTGAAGCTTTCTTT. Translated: CASSARQIQPITEAFF.

The chain joins TRBV27 to TRBJ2-7, with TRBD1 identical over 8 bases. Per germline, CDR1 MNHEY and CDR2 SMNVEV (reference sequence). The CDR3 consists of 14 residues. V was clipped by 5 bases and J by 2 bases; unmatched bases: 5. CDR3 loop: CASSPSRGPYEQYF. CDR3 coding DNA: TGTGCCAGCAGTCCTTCCAGGGGGCCCTACGAGCAGTACTTC.

The rearrangement links TRBV4-2 to TRBJ2-2, with a possible D match to TRBD1 (6 bases). V was pared by 2 bases and J by 1 base, with 11 bases between. The CDR3 is made up of 16 amino acids. Germline CDR1 LGHNA, CDR2 YNFKEQ. As DNA, the CDR3 is TGTGCCAGCAGCCAACCGTGGGGGCAGAACACCGGGGAGCTGTTTTTT. Its translation: CASSQPWGQNTGELFF.

The V gene is TRBV7-9, the J gene TRBJ1-2, with D tentatively TRBD1 (5 bases). The CDR3 has 15 amino acids. The V end was cut by 5 bases, the J end by 5 bases, with 18 bases between. Germline V gene lookup returns CDR1 SEHNR and CDR2 FQNEAQ (reference sequence). Written as DNA, the CDR3 is TGTGCCAGCAGCCCATCCGACTCAGGGAAATATGGCTACACCTTC. This translates into CASSPSDSGKYGYTF.

Regarding this clone: A read error may account for a junction end that differs from germline. The rearrangement links TRBV18 to TRBJ2-7; D gene unclear. The CDR3 is made up of 11 amino acids. Germline V CDR1 and CDR2: KGHSH, LQKENI. The CDR3, as DNA: TGTGTCAGCACAGCAGGCTACGAGCAGTACTTC. It yields the protein CVSTAGYEQYF.

The chain uses TRBV7-2 and TRBJ2-7, with D perhaps TRBD2 (5 bases). Germline CDR1 and CDR2: SGHTA and FQGNSA. With 1 base removed from V and 7 bases from J, the gap between germline ends came to 20 bases. The CDR3 has 16 residues. The CDR3 DNA is TGTGCCAGCAGCTTAGACCTCAGTGCAGGCTGGAGGGAGCAGTACTTC. It encodes CASSLDLSAGWREQYF.

This chain uses TRBV10-3 with TRBJ1-5; D not resolved. V was pared by 9 bases and J by 3 bases, with 9 bases between. Germline CDR1 reads ENHRY; CDR2 reads SYGVKD. This CDR3 has 12 amino acids. CDR3 protein: CAIGSVNQPQHF. For the CDR3, the DNA is TGTGCCATTGGTTCAGTCAATCAGCCCCAGCATTTT.